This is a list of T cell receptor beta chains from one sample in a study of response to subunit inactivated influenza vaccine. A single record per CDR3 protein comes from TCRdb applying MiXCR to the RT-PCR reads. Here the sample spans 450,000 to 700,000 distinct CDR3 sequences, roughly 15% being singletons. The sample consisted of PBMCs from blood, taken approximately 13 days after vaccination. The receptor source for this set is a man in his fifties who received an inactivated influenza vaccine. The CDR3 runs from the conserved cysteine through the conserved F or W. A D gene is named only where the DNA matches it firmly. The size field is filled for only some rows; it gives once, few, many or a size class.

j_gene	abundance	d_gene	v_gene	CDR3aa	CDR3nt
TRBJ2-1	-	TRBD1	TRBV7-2	CASSSTGREQFF	TGTGCCAGCAGCTCGACAGGGCGTGAGCAGTTCTTC
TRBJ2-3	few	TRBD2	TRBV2	CASSGGGPTDTQYF	TGTGCCAGCAGCGGCGGGGGACCCACAGATACGCAGTATTTT
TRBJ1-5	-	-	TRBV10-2	CASSKGTSDRPQHF	TGCGCCAGCAGCAAAGGGACCTCAGATCGGCCCCAGCATTTT
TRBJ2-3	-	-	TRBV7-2	CASSYDSATDTQYF	TGTGCCAGCAGCTACGATAGCGCCACAGATACGCAGTATTTT
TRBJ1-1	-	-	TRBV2	CASGVAPYTEAFF	TGTGCCAGCGGGGTTGCCCCATATACTGAAGCTTTCTTT
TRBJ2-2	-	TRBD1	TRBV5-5	CASSRDRGPGTGELFF	TGTGCCAGCAGCAGGGACAGGGGGCCGGGCACCGGGGAGCTGTTTTTT
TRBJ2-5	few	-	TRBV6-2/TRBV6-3	CASGRPDSAGVETQYF	TGTGCCAGCGGGAGACCGGACAGTGCGGGAGTGGAGACCCAGTACTTC
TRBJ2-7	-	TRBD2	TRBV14	CASSHLLAGGKDEQYF	TGTGCCAGCAGCCACCTACTAGCGGGAGGCAAGGACGAGCAGTACTTC
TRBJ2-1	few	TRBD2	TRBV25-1	CASSGPIGGVSYNEQFF	TGTGCCAGCAGTGGGCCTATCGGGGGGGTGTCTTACAATGAGCAGTTCTTC
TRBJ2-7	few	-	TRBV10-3	CAISPGPVGSYEQYF	TGTGCCATCAGCCCAGGTCCTGTAGGGTCCTACGAGCAGTACTTC
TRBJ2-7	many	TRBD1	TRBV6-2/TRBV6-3	CASSHDRDKQYF	TGTGCCAGCAGTCACGACAGGGATAAGCAGTACTTC
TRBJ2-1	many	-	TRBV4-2	CASSPRGNNEQFF	TGTGCCAGCAGCCCTCGTGGAAACAATGAGCAGTTCTTC
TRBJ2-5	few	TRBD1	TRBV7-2	CASSIRDRPQETQYF	TGTGCCAGCAGCATTCGGGACAGACCCCAAGAGACCCAGTACTTC
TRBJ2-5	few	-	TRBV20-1	CSARDSRDAQETQYF	TGCAGTGCTAGAGACAGCCGGGACGCCCAAGAGACCCAGTACTTC
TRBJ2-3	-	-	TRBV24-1	CATSEWESTDTQYF	TGTGCCACTAGTGAGTGGGAGAGCACAGATACGCAGTATTTT
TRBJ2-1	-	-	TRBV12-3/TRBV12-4	CASSFFSGIEQFF	TGTGCCAGCAGTTTTTTCTCAGGGATTGAGCAGTTCTTC
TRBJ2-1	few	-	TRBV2	CASSDPGVWHNEQFF	TGTGCCAGCAGTGATCCGGGGGTTTGGCACAATGAGCAGTTCTTC
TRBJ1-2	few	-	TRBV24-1	CATSDLGGYTF	TGTGCCACCAGTGATTTAGGGGGCTACACCTTC
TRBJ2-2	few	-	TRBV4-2	CASSQEIAGLRELFF	TGTGCCAGCAGCCAAGAAATAGCAGGTCTTCGGGAGCTGTTTTTT
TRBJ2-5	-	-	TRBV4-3	CASSQHPGTVEETQYF	TGCGCCAGCAGCCAGCACCCCGGGACCGTGGAAGAGACCCAGTACTTC
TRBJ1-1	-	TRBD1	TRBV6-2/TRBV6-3	CASRRQGRAFF	TGTGCCAGCAGAAGACAGGGCCGAGCTTTCTTT
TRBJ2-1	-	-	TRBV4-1	CASSPLAAHNNEQFF	TGCGCCAGCAGCCCCCTGGCGGCACACAACAATGAGCAGTTCTTC
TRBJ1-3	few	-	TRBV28	CASSLEQGTGNTIYF	TGTGCCAGCAGTTTGGAACAGGGTACTGGAAACACCATATATTTT
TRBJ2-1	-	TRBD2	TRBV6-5	CASSSLAGLYNEQFF	TGTGCCAGCAGTTCACTAGCGGGGCTCTACAATGAGCAGTTCTTC
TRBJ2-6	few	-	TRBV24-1	CATSDPGTGANVLTF	TGTGCCACCAGTGATCCCGGGACTGGGGCCAACGTCCTGACTTTC
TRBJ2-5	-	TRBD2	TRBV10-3	CATDQAGEKETQYF	TGTGCCACCGATCAGGCGGGAGAAAAAGAGACCCAGTACTTC
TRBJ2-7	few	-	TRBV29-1	CSVEVTIGEQYF	TGCAGCGTTGAAGTTACGATCGGGGAGCAGTACTTC
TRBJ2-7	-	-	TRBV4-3	CASSQDARSEQYF	TGCGCCAGCAGCCAAGATGCGAGAAGCGAGCAGTACTTC
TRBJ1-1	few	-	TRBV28	CASSFRVLEAFF	TGTGCCAGCAGTTTTCGGGTTTTAGAAGCTTTCTTT
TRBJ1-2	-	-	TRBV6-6	CASSYLDVGYTF	TGTGCCAGCAGTTACCTCGACGTGGGCTACACCTTC
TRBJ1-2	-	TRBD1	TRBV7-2	CASSLDPAQGYYGYTF	TGTGCCAGCAGCTTAGACCCCGCACAGGGGTACTATGGCTACACCTTC
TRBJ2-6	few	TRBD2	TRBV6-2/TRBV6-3	CASSYGTSGGASESGANVLTF	TGTGCCAGCAGTTATGGGACTAGCGGGGGGGCAAGCGAGTCTGGGGCCAACGTCCTGACTTTC
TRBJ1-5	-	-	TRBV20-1	CSANDGVKGGNQPQHF	TGCAGTGCTAATGACGGGGTCAAAGGGGGCAATCAGCCCCAGCATTTT
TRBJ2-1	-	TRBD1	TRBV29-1	CSAKDRSSYNEQFF	TGCAGCGCTAAGGACAGGAGCTCCTACAATGAGCAGTTCTTC
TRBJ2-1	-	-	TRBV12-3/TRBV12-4	CASTAGPGDNEQFF	TGTGCCAGCACCGCCGGGCCTGGAGACAATGAGCAGTTCTTC
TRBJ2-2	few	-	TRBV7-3	CASSLAHSLTGELFF	TGTGCCAGCAGCTTAGCCCACTCTTTAACCGGGGAGCTGTTTTTT
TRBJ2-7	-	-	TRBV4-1	CASSQDPLGTYEQYF	TGCGCCAGCAGCCAAGATCCCCTAGGAACCTACGAGCAGTACTTC
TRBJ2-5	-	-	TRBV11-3	CASSLTGGTQYF	TGTGCCAGCAGCTTAACTGGGGGGACCCAGTACTTC
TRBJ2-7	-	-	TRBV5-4	CASSTWGGSYEQYF	TGTGCCAGCAGCACATGGGGAGGCTCCTACGAGCAGTACTTC
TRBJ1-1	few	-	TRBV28	CASSLEGKAFF	TGTGCCAGCAGTTTAGAGGGAAAAGCTTTCTTT
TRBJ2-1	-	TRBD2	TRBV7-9	CASSPAGTRVYNEQFF	TGTGCCAGCAGCCCAGCCGGGACTAGAGTTTACAATGAGCAGTTCTTC
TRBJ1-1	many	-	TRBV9	CASSVGIHTEAFF	TGTGCCAGCAGCGTAGGTATCCACACTGAAGCTTTCTTT
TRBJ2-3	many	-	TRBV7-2	CASSLLVRRDTQYF	TGTGCCAGCAGCCTACTTGTCAGAAGGGATACGCAGTATTTT